The 28 T cell receptor beta chains below all came from one sample that was sequenced in a study of early T cells in non-severe SARS-CoV-2 infection. TCRdb ran MiXCR on the 5' RACE reads and lists one entry per CDR3 protein. The sample carries 40,000 to 45,000 distinct CDR3 sequences, 11% recorded once. Sequenced sample: whole blood. These receptors all come from an adult who was a healthcare worker with PCR-confirmed SARS-CoV-2 infection or an uninfected control (not recorded which).

This clonotype was counted only a few times. The CDR3 loop reads CASRGLGAMNTEAFF. The CDR3 DNA reads as TGTGCCAGCAGAGGCTTAGGGGCGATGAACACTGAAGCTTTCTTT. J is TRBJ1-1 and V is TRBV6-1, with a tentative D call TRBD1 (5 bases). CDR1 MNHNS and CDR2 SASEGT come from the germline V gene. This CDR3 has 15 amino acids. Deletions cut 6 bases from V and 0 bases from J, with 14 bases between.

This clonotype turned up a few times. The rearrangement uses TRBV6-1 and TRBJ1-5; D gene uncertain. This CDR3 has 20 amino acids. CDR1 is MNHNS and CDR2 is SASEGT in the germline V gene. Trimming removed 0 bases from V and 0 bases from J, with 21 bases in between. The CDR3 DNA is TGTGCCAGCAGTGAAGCAGTCCCTATGGGTAGGGTGTATAGCAATCAGCCCCAGCATTTT. This encodes CASSEAVPMGRVYSNQPQHF.

This clonotype came up many times. The rearrangement joins TRBV10-3 to TRBJ1-4; weak D call: TRBD1 (6 bases). V dropped 6 bases and J dropped 0 bases, with 8 bases sitting between them. Germline loops: CDR1 ENHRY, CDR2 SYGVKD. This CDR3 contains 14 residues. CDR3 protein: CAIRQGATNEKLFF. The DNA of the CDR3 is TGTGCCATCAGACAGGGAGCAACTAATGAAAAACTGTTTTTT.

This clonotype occurred once. A read error is possible here, since a much larger clone lies one base away. The chain has TRBV5-6 and TRBJ2-7, with D tentatively TRBD1 or TRBD2 (6 bases each). Trimming left V 0 bases short and J 7 bases short, with 17 bases between. The CDR3 contains 15 residues. Germline V CDR1 and CDR2: SGHDT, YYEEEE. This CDR3 is CASSLEPGAQGEQYF. CDR3 DNA: TGTGCCAGCAGCTTGGAGCCGGGGGCGCAGGGGGAGCAGTACTTC.

Ten or more counts support this clonotype. V is TRBV5-4 and J is TRBJ1-5; the D gene is possibly TRBD1 (5 bases). The CDR3 consists of 14 residues. Trimming took 0 bases from V and 4 from J, leaving 8 bases between them. Germline V CDR1 and CDR2: SGHNT, YYREEE (reference sequence). This CDR3 is CASSLAGPNQPQHF. The CDR3 coding sequence is TGTGCCAGCAGCTTGGCGGGGCCTAATCAGCCCCAGCATTTT.

In its sample, this clonotype was seen once. The CDR3 region has the DNA TGTGCCAGCTCCACCCCGGGACTGAGCGTAAATGGCTACACCTTC. It encodes CASSTPGLSVNGYTF. The rearrangement joins TRBV9 to TRBJ1-2, with TRBD1 as a possible D gene (5 bases). CDR1 and CDR2 from the germline V gene are SGDLS and YYNGEE. This CDR3 is 15 amino acids long. V lost 7 bases and J lost 6, with 22 bases in between.

This clonotype turned up a few times. V usage is TRBV6-6 and J usage is TRBJ2-1; no reliable D call. Trimming pared 8 bases from V and 7 bases from J, leaving 12 bases between. This CDR3 has 12 residues. Germline CDR1 MNHNY, CDR2 SVGAGI (reference sequence). CDR3: CASGLGHNEQFF. As DNA, the CDR3 is TGTGCCAGCGGGCTTGGCCATAATGAGCAGTTCTTC.

This clonotype has a count of ten or more. This chain connects TRBV6-5 to TRBJ1-3; D unclear. The CDR3 loop spans 11 amino acids. Deletions cut 8 bases from V and 4 bases from J, with 6 bases between. From germline, CDR1 is MNHEY and CDR2 SVGAGI. The CDR3 region has the DNA TGTGCCAGCCAGCGAGGAAACACCATATATTTT. This translates into CASQRGNTIYF.

This clonotype was detected a few times. This chain connects TRBV5-1 to TRBJ2-3; tentatively, D is TRBD1 or TRBD2 (5 bases each). CDR3 length: 13 residues. Trimming pared 7 bases from V and 0 bases from J, leaving 9 bases between. Germline-derived CDR1 and CDR2 are SGHRS and YFSETQ. CDR3 residues: CASGDGSTDTQYF. The CDR3 region has the DNA TGCGCCAGCGGGGACGGGAGCACAGATACGCAGTATTTT.

In this sample, this clonotype turned up many times. The rearrangement joins TRBV7-8 to TRBJ1-1; 7 nucleotides align to TRBD1. The germline V gene encodes CDR1 SGHVS and CDR2 FQNEAQ. This CDR3 contains 15 residues. Trimming cost V 0 bases and J 7 bases; bases outside gene matches: 8. The chain's CDR3 is CASSLAGRGQGEAFF. The CDR3 DNA sequence: TGTGCCAGCAGCTTAGCAGGGAGGGGGCAAGGTGAAGCTTTCTTT.

The chain combines TRBV6-6 with TRBJ2-1; TRBD2 matches 9 bases. The CDR3 runs to 19 residues. Germline V gives CDR1 MNHNY, CDR2 SVGAGI (reference sequence). V shed 0 bases and J 5 bases; nucleotides not matched to a gene: 14. The CDR3 sequence is CASSYSGPMSGGPNNEQFF. The CDR3 nucleotides read TGTGCCAGCAGTTACTCGGGGCCTATGAGCGGGGGGCCAAACAATGAGCAGTTCTTC.

This clonotype was counted many times. The chain recombines TRBV7-9 with TRBJ1-1; D not resolved. The CDR3 totals 13 residues. The V gene's germline CDR1 is SEHNR and CDR2 FQNEAQ (reference sequence). Trimming stripped 10 bases from V and 5 bases from J, with 17 bases between. The CDR3 DNA reads as TGTGCCACCCGCGGTAGACGGGGTACTGAAGCTTTCTTT. Its protein is CATRGRRGTEAFF.

The sample holds a few counts of this clonotype. This chain joins TRBV29-1 and TRBJ2-7, with D tentatively TRBD1 (6 bases). The V gene's germline CDR1 is SQVTM and CDR2 ANQGSEA. Trimming took off 7 bases at V and 2 bases at J, with 12 bases between the two ends. The CDR3 is 12 residues long. Written as DNA, the CDR3 is TGCAGCGCACAACAGGGTACCTACGAGCAGTACTTC. This gives the protein CSAQQGTYEQYF.

The rearrangement uses TRBV12-3 or TRBV12-4 and TRBJ2-3, with a possible D match to TRBD1 (6 bases). V was shortened by 4 bases and J by 2 bases, with 10 bases between the two germline ends. This CDR3 has 14 amino acids. The DNA for the CDR3 is TGTGCCAGCAGTTGGGCAGGGGCCACAGATACGCAGTATTTT. This sequence encodes CASSWAGATDTQYF.

This clonotype has just a few counts. V and J are TRBV2 and TRBJ2-5; 13 bases agree with TRBD2. Germline loops: CDR1 SNHLY, CDR2 FYNNEI. This CDR3 has 17 residues. Trimming removed 5 bases from V and 2 bases from J; junction bases left unmatched: 8. CDR3 protein: CASSTGGGLAGQETQYF. The CDR3 DNA sequence: TGTGCCAGCAGTACCGGTGGGGGACTAGCGGGGCAAGAGACCCAGTACTTC.

The sample holds many counts of this clonotype. This chain joins TRBV2 and TRBJ2-7; D is perhaps TRBD1 or TRBD2 (5 bases each). CDR1 SNHLY and CDR2 FYNNEI come from the germline V gene. Trimming took off 8 bases at V and 2 bases at J, with 16 bases between the two ends. This CDR3 is built from 14 residues. CDR3 region: CASRGRSSTYEQYF. CDR3 DNA: TGTGCCAGCCGGGGCCGTTCGTCTACCTACGAGCAGTACTTC.

The table lists this clonotype with a few counts. The chain has TRBV7-2 and TRBJ2-5, with TRBD2 as a possible D gene (5 bases). This CDR3 has 14 residues. From germline, CDR1 is SGHTA and CDR2 FQGNSA. Trimming cost V 7 bases and J 5 bases, with 17 bases left between them. CDR3 nucleotide sequence: TGTGCCAGCACCATGGCGGGTCTCGGTGAGACCCAGTACTTC. Its translation: CASTMAGLGETQYF.

This clonotype was picked up many times. The V and J genes are TRBV6-2 or TRBV6-3 and TRBJ1-1; maybe TRBD1 (6 bases). The V end was cut by 2 bases, the J end by 7 bases, with 23 bases between. This CDR3 has 17 residues. CDR1 and CDR2 from the germline V gene are MNHEY and SVGEGT. This CDR3 is CASSYHSQARGRYEAFF. CDR3 DNA: TGTGCCAGCAGTTACCATTCCCAAGCCAGGGGCCGATATGAAGCTTTCTTT.

This clonotype has more than one count but fewer than ten. The chain carries TRBV7-3 and TRBJ1-1, with 7 nucleotides matching TRBD1. This CDR3 has 16 residues. V was pared by 5 bases and J by 1 base, with 10 bases of the junction left unmatched. Germline V gives CDR1 SGHTA, CDR2 FQGTGA. The CDR3 nucleotides are TGTGCCAGCAGCCCGACTACAGGGGCTCAGAACACTGAAGCTTTCTTT. This encodes CASSPTTGAQNTEAFF.

The chain recombines TRBV7-3 with TRBJ2-1; D unresolved. Germline CDR1 and CDR2: SGHTA and FQGTGA. This CDR3 has 15 amino acids. Trimming removed 2 bases from V and 6 bases from J, with 14 bases in between. CDR3 nucleotide sequence: TGTGCCAGCAGCTTAGGCCCCATGTGGTTCAATGAGCAGTTCTTC. Translated, it gives CASSLGPMWFNEQFF.

The V and J genes are TRBV13 and TRBJ1-4; D possibly corresponds to TRBD1 (5 bases). The CDR3 is 16 amino acids. The V and J ends lost 5 bases and 4 bases respectively, with 17 bases between them. CDR1 and CDR2 (germline): PRHDT, FYEKMQ (reference sequence). In nucleotides, the CDR3 is TGTGCCAGCAGCAAAGGACACTTGCTTGGTAATGAAAAACTGTTTTTT. Translating it yields CASSKGHLLGNEKLFF. Looking up the rest from reference TRBV13 and TRBJ1-4 gives the full variable domain: AAGVIQSPRHLIKEKRETATLKCYPIPRHDTVYWYQQGPGQDPQFLISFYEKMQSDKGSIPDRFSAQQFSDYHSELNMSSLELGDSALYFCASSKGHLLGNEKLFFGSGTQLSVL.

The chain employs TRBV7-2 and TRBJ1-6; 10 bases map to TRBD1. From germline, CDR1 is SGHTA and CDR2 FQGNSA. CDR3 length: 14 amino acids. J gave up 10 bases and V 5 bases, and 5 bases lay outside the gene matches. CDR3 sequence: CASSPTTGGSPLHF. The CDR3 DNA reads as TGTGCCAGCAGCCCGACGACAGGGGGCTCACCCCTCCACTTT.

The chain carries TRBV5-6 and TRBJ2-3, with TRBD1 identical over 9 bases. V lost 2 bases to trimming and J lost 3 bases; unmatched junction nucleotides: 10. CDR3 length: 17 amino acids. From germline, CDR1 is SGHDT and CDR2 YYEEEE. CDR3 nucleotides: TGTGCCAGCAGCTTTACCTCCGGGACAGGGAGTACAGATACGCAGTATTTT. Translating it yields CASSFTSGTGSTDTQYF.

In regard to this clonotype: With a much larger clone just one base away, this may be a read error. The rearrangement links TRBV12-3 or TRBV12-4 to TRBJ2-3; 7 nucleotides align to TRBD2. V dropped 8 bases and J dropped 2; count of bases not matched to a gene: 7. The CDR3 runs to 14 residues. The CDR3 bases are TGTGCCAGCTGGTTAGCGGGCGCCACAGATACGCAGTATTTT. This codes for CASWLAGATDTQYF.

This clonotype was recorded at least ten times. The chain combines TRBV11-1 with TRBJ2-7; TRBD1 aligns across 7 bases. CDR3 length equals 15 residues. The germline CDR1 and CDR2 sequences are SGHAT and FQDESV (reference sequence). V lost 5 bases to trimming and J lost 1 base; unmatched junction nucleotides: 8. The CDR3 DNA reads TGTGCCAGCAGCCAACGGGACAGAGGTTCCTACGAGCAGTACTTC. It yields the protein CASSQRDRGSYEQYF.

This clonotype was recorded at least ten times. The rearrangement links TRBV29-1 to TRBJ2-3; 8 nucleotides align to TRBD1. The J segment lost 8 bases and the V segment lost 6 bases, leaving 13 bases of the junction unmatched. Germline lookup yields CDR1 SQVTM and CDR2 ANQGSEA. This CDR3 contains 14 residues. CDR3 sequence: CSVAGQVSRSTQYF. The DNA for the CDR3 is TGCAGCGTGGCGGGACAGGTCTCCAGGAGTACGCAGTATTTT.

The table lists this clonotype with a few counts. This chain connects TRBV7-2 to TRBJ2-3; D might be TRBD2 (7 bases). V gave up 3 bases and J gave up 3 bases, with 13 bases separating them. Germline assignment: CDR1 SGHTA and CDR2 FQGNSA. This CDR3 has 15 residues. The CDR3 region is CASSFAGAYTDTQYF. The CDR3 region has the DNA TGTGCCAGCAGCTTTGCGGGGGCCTATACAGATACGCAGTATTTT.

This clonotype has a handful of counts. The V call is TRBV7-3, the J call TRBJ2-2, with 7 bases lining up with TRBD2. J lost 4 bases, V lost 8 bases, and 7 bases had no gene match. The CDR3 is 14 residues long. CDR1 is SGHTA, CDR2 FQGTGA, per germline. CDR3 loop: CASRSGVSTGELFF. The DNA of the CDR3 is TGTGCCAGCCGCAGCGGGGTTAGCACCGGGGAGCTGTTTTTT.